The source of this T cell receptor beta chain is a study of blood T cell repertoires in COVID-19. Study overall: Sample material is recorded as cDNA or gDNA derived from T cells, B-cell-depleted T cells, or PBMCs.

The sample holds many counts of this clone. The CDR3 runs to 17 residues. The V segment lost 6 bases and the J segment 5 bases; nucleotides outside the gene matches: 9. CDR1 is SGHTA and CDR2 is FQGNSA in the germline V gene. Data came from immunoSEQ multiplex PCR; TCRdb stores just in-frame clones and leaves some out. The repertoire holds about 110,000 clones, with about four fifths as singletons. This TCR came from a woman aged 55-70 years with acute or convalescent COVID-19. The sample comprised peripheral blood. V is TRBV7-2 and J is TRBJ2-2; 13 nucleotides agree with TRBD2. In DNA, the CDR3 is TGTGCCAGCAGTCGTCGACTAGCGGGAGGTCGGACCGGGGAGCTGTTTTTT. It specifies CASSRRLAGGRTGELFF.